The entry that follows covers one TCR beta chain sequence. Its antigen remains unknown. The sample originates from a study of CD8+ T cells in alopecia areata. Study-wide points: Scalp lesions, especially in alopecia totalis/universalis, had higher clonality than normal scalp.

After isolation, RNA underwent reverse transcription to generate cDNA as the sequencing template. Data came from immunoSEQ multiplex PCR; TCRdb stores just in-frame clones and leaves some out. The table records 150,000 to 200,000 clones, roughly 59% of them present only once. Germline CDR1 and CDR2: SNHLY and FYNNEI. Trimming shortened V by 6 bases and J by 1 base, and 9 bases separated the two germline ends. The CDR3 contains 13 residues. Punch biopsies of lesional scalp, plus peripheral blood, were taken from alopecia areata patients. The receptor was derived from a human donor with alopecia areata. This chain uses TRBV2 with TRBJ1-1, with D maybe TRBD1 (5 bases). The source was CD4+ T cells sorted from blood, collected at week 0. The CDR3: CASRTEENTEAFF. The CDR3 nucleotides read TGTGCCAGCAGGACAGAAGAGAACACTGAAGCTTTCTTT.